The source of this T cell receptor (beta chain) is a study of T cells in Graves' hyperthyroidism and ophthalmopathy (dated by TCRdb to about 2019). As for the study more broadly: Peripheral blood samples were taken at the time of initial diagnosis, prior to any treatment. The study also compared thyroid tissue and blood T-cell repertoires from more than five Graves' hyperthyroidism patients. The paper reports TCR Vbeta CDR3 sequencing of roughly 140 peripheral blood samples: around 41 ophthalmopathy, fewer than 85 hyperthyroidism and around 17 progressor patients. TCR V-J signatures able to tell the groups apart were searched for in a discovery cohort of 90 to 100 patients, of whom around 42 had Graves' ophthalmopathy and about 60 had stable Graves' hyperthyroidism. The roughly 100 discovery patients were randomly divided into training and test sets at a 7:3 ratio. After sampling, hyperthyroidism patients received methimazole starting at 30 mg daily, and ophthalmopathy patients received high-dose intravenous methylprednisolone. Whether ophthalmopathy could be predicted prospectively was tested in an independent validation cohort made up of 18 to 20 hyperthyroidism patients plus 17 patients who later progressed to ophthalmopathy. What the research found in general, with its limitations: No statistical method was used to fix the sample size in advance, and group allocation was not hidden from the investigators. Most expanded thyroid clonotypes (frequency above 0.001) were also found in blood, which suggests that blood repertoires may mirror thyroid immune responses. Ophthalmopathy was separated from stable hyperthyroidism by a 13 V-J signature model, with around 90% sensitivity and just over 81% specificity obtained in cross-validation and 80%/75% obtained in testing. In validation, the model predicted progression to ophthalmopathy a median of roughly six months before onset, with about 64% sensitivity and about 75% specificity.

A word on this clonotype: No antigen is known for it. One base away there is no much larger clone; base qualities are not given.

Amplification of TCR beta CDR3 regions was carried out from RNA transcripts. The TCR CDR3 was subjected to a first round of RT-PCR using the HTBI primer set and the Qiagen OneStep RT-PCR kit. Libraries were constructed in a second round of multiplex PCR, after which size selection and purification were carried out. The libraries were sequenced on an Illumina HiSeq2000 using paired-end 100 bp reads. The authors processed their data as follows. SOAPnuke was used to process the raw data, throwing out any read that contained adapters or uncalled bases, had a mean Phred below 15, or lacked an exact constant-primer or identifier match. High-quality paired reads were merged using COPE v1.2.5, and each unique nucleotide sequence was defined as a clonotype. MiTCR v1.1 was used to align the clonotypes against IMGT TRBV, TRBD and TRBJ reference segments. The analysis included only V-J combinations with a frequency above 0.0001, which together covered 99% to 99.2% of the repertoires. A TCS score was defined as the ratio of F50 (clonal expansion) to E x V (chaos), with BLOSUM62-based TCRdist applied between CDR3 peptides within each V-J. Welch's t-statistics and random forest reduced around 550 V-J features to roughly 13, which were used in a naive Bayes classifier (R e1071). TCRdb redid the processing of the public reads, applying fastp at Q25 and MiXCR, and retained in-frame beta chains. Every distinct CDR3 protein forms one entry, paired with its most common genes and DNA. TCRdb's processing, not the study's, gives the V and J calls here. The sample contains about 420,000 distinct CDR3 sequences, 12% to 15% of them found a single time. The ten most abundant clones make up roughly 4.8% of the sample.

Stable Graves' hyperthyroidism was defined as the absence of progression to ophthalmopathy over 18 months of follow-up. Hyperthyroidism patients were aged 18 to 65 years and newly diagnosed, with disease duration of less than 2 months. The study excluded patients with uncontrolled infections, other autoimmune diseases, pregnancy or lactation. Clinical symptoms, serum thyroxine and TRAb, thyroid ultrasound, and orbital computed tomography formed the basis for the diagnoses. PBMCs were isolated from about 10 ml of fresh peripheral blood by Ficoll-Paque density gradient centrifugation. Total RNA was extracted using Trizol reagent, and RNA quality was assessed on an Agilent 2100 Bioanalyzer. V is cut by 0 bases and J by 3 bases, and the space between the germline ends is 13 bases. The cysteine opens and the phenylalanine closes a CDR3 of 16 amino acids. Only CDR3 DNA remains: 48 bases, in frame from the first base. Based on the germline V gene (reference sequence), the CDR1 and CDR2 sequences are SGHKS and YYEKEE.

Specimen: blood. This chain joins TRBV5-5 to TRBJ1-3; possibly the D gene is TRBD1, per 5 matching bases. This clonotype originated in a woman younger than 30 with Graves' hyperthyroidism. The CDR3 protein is CASSLAARADGNTIYF. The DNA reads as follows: TGTGCCAGCAGCTTGGCCGCCAGGGCGGATGGAAACACCATATATTTT. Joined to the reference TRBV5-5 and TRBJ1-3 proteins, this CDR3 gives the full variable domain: DAGVTQSPTHLIKTRGQQVTLRCSPISGHKSVSWYQQVLGQGPQFIFQYYEKEERGRGNFPDRFSARQFPNYSSELNVNALLLGDSALYLCASSLAARADGNTIYFGEGSWLTVV.